These 4 T cell receptor beta chains were all obtained from the same sample, sequenced in a study of blood T cells in healthy people across ages (dated by TCRdb to the mid-2010s). The protocol used for the library was 5' RACE. TCRdb records Illumina HiSeq 2500 as the sequencer. A second PCR of 7 to 11 cycles was performed with a sample-barcoded 5' primer and a J-beta primer mix. TCRdb reran the public reads through fastp at Q25 and MiXCR, keeping productive beta chains. Here each entry gathers all rows of one CDR3 protein and keeps the most common genes and DNA. Within this sample are approximately 850,000 distinct CDR3 sequences, with approximately 48% of them counted one time only. Jointly, the top ten make up around 21% of the sample. The source material was blood. The source is a man aged 55 to 69 in good health.

This clonotype has more than one count but fewer than ten. CDR3 coding DNA: TGTGCCAGCAGCTTGGTTGGAACTAATGAAAAACTGTTTTTT. Its protein is CASSLVGTNEKLFF. The chain carries TRBV5-6 and TRBJ1-4; no definite D call. CDR3 length equals 14 residues. The germline CDR1 and CDR2 sequences are SGHDT and YYEEEE. V lost 0 bases and J 1 base, leaving 4 bases between the germline ends.

This clonotype was seen many times. This chain joins TRBV10-3 and TRBJ2-1; the D gene is possibly TRBD2 (6 bases). CDR3 length: 11 amino acids. Between the trimmed V and J ends, which lost 3 bases and 11 bases, there was a span of 8 bases. The V gene's germline CDR1 is ENHRY and CDR2 SYGVKD. The CDR3 nucleotides read TGTGCCATCAGTGATCGGGAGCAGCAGTTCTTC. It specifies CAISDREQQFF.

The table lists this clonotype with a few counts. The chain uses TRBV7-8 and TRBJ1-2; 8 bases are a match to TRBD1. The CDR3 has 14 residues. The trim removed 0 bases at V and 8 bases at J, leaving 5 bases unmatched. Germline loops: CDR1 SGHVS, CDR2 FQNEAQ. The CDR3 protein is CASSLADRGWGYTF. CDR3 bases: TGTGCCAGCAGCTTAGCCGACAGGGGTTGGGGCTACACCTTC.

The chain links TRBV6-5 to TRBJ1-5, with a tentative D call TRBD1 (6 bases). CDR1 and CDR2 from the germline V gene are MNHEY and SVGAGI. The V end was cut by 0 bases, the J end by 4 bases, with 19 bases between. The CDR3 covers 18 residues. The CDR3 loop reads CASSYSGTRVSPNQPQHF. Here the CDR3 DNA reads TGTGCCAGCAGTTACTCCGGGACAAGGGTTTCCCCAAATCAGCCCCAGCATTTT.